This record concerns one T cell receptor beta chain sequence. This sample is drawn from a study of early T cells in non-severe SARS-CoV-2 infection. Study details: Unsorted whole-blood RNA was sequenced in bulk, leaving chains unpaired.

Attachment of unique molecular identifiers was made to individual cDNA molecules. In TCRdb, the 5' RACE reads were re-called with MiXCR into one record per CDR3 protein. Of under 85,000 distinct CDR3 sequences in the sample, 9.5% to 15% are singletons; the top ten hold about 1.1%. The length of the CDR3 is 16 residues. The J segment lost 7 bases and the V segment lost 5 bases, leaving 7 bases of the junction unmatched. This clonotype originated in an adult who was a healthcare worker with PCR-confirmed SARS-CoV-2 infection or an uninfected control (not recorded which). The chain recombines TRBV12-3 or TRBV12-4 with TRBJ2-1; 14 bases map to TRBD2. The sequencing input was whole blood. CDR3 nucleotides: TGTGCCAGCAGTCCCCCCCGGACTAGCGGGAGGAATGAGCAGTTCTTC. Translated, it gives CASSPPRTSGRNEQFF.